This entry describes one TCR beta chain. Its antigen target is currently unknown. It has no much larger one-base neighbor in the sample; base qualities were not kept. The sample comes from a study of cytomegalovirus exposure and HLA in healthy donors (dated by TCRdb to 2016 to 2017). Describing the broader study: According to an earlier analysis of 450 to 650 of the donors, about 179 million T cells yielded 95 million to 140 million unique TCR beta sequences and approximately 300 Gb of sequence data. The study combined high-throughput TCR immunosequencing, statistical association of individual TCRs with disease status, and machine learning to predict cytomegalovirus infection status. An early release covering 500 to 750 HLA-typed donors comprised 250 to 350 gigabases of sequencing data and tens of millions of unique TCR sequences. The genetic ancestry cluster associated with self-reported Caucasian donors included approximately 85% of the roughly 390 genotyped donors. All discovery cohort repertoires had been generated using a single sequencing platform. Because of strong linkage in the cohort, four or five DR-DQ haplotypes were treated as single units for association and clustering. Across some 400 genotyped donors of the cohort, an average of about 220,000 unique TCR beta nucleotide sequences per donor were sequenced, and 15% to 20% of those sequences were non-productive. A later analysis re-examined previously published TCR beta repertoires from about 670 donors and added high-resolution HLA genotyping to investigate patterns of TCR occurrence. Alongside the repertoire data, information on donor age, sex, ethnicity and CMV serostatus was compiled. The aim of the study was to test whether cataloging public T cell receptors could identify signatures of past pathogen exposure. An earlier analysis of roughly 600 of the donors used high-throughput TCR beta sequencing to judge whether each TCR beta V gene segment behaved as functional or pseudogenic. Typing coverage varied by locus: roughly 620-640 donors for A, B, C, DRB1 and DQB1; 522 for DQA1; over 600 for DPA1; approximately 470 for DPB1. HLA typing covered class I and class II loci at four-digit resolution. The study profiled the T cell repertoires of hundreds of subjects by immunosequencing and related them to cytomegalovirus serostatus. A separate validation cohort of roughly 130 different subjects was used in addition to the approximately 700-subject first cohort. In the later analysis, no new phenotypic data were used to find candidate immune exposures; instead, reliance was placed on TCR beta sequences and their occurrence across donors. A later genetic analysis took genome-wide SNP genotypes for about three fifths of the roughly 670 donors and used that subset as a discovery cohort. The full study reports these points: In vitro tests confirmed that a few of the cytomegalovirus-associated TCR beta chains recognize cytomegalovirus antigens. Immune exposure information for the cohort was limited to CMV serostatus. In a later analysis, some 17,000 TCR beta sequences were associated with specific HLA alleles at a false discovery rate of 0.05. Several of the top co-occurrence clusters appeared to be linked to parvovirus B19, influenza, CMV and Epstein-Barr virus, according to a later analysis. A further reported finding was that TCR beta sequences accurately predicted the HLA-A and HLA-B alleles for most subjects in the first cohort. In a later analysis, HLA-associated TCR beta chains showed more clonal expansion and lower generation probabilities than non-associated chains that were equally common. Because HLA typing was unavailable for some donors at each locus, only the typed subset was used in association tests. In a later analysis, the rate of TCR association differed among HLA loci, with DRB1 alleles having the most associated TCRs and HLA-C alleles having the fewest. The presence/absence analyses assumed that sequencing depth was roughly uniform across donors, and that assumption may not be true. An association between a missense DCLRE1C variant and V-gene and J-gene trimming of TCR beta chains was found in a later genetic analysis and replicated in an independent cohort. Because counts were too low, 15 or so rarely observed V segments, including chromosome 9 orphons, were excluded from the earlier analysis of under 650 of the donors. Linkage disequilibrium might explain the correlated functional status among segregating V segments, but an unknown experimental factor could not be excluded. Compared with the approximately 700-donor mean, donors in an Asian-associated ancestry cluster had fewer N-insertions in productive TCRs, according to a later genetic analysis. A cluster of highly shared sequence variants was judged likely to represent a technical artifact of the sequencing pipeline. The classifier was reported to diagnose cytomegalovirus status with high specificity and sensitivity in both the original cohort and the validation cohort. Broadly in line with IMGT annotations, most TCR beta V segments showed up in productive rearrangements about 90% or about 30% of the time in an earlier analysis of roughly 590 of the donors. It was suggested by the authors that the approach could potentially be generalized to other disease states and immunological phenotypes. Strong co-occurrence of HLA alleles, especially DR and DQ, made assigning TCR associations to individual alleles difficult. Some IMGT-functional V segments, including TRBV6-2 and TRBV6-3, could not be told apart with the 87-base-pair reads, so those segments were excluded. A later analysis found that most CMV-associated TCR beta chains appeared HLA-restricted, with HLA associations seemingly driven largely by CMV exposure. In the study, about 150 TCR beta chains were listed as associated with cytomegalovirus. Most TCR sequences were observed very rarely across donors, whereas some public TCRs were present in many individuals. This cohort had only TCR beta chains sequenced, and the lack of alpha or paired-chain data limited which features could be detected.

Library preparation was by the immunoSEQ multiplex PCR assay. A mixture of 60 forward primers for TCR Vbeta segments and 13 reverse primers for TCR Jbeta segments was used in the multiplex PCR. A multiplex PCR assay on genomic DNA amplified the CDR3 region of rearranged TCR beta genes. Amplified TCR beta libraries were sequenced as 87-base-pair reads on the Illumina HiSeq System. The study's processing was this. A later analysis counted approximately 76 million unique TCR beta chains across the 550 to 800 repertoires, and some 11 million of these chains were shared by at least two donors. To remove PCR and sequencing errors, raw reads were error-corrected and collapsed into unique sequences using a nearest-neighbor algorithm that merged closely related sequences. Alignment of CDR3 sequences to IMGT reference sequences was used to assign V, D and J gene segments. Each retained sequence needed at least a six-nucleotide match to both a V gene segment and a J gene segment. A rearrangement was called productive if the CDR3 had no stop codons and remained in frame with V and J, and every other rearrangement was called non-productive. Following IMGT convention, CDR3 was defined as the stretch from the second conserved V-encoded cysteine to the conserved J-encoded phenylalanine. Sequences without an unambiguous match to a single V gene segment were excluded from the earlier analysis of several hundred of the donors. An earlier analysis of several hundred of the donors called V segments functional above 56.7% productive rearrangements and segregating when the between-donor standard deviation exceeded 5%. To diagnose cytomegalovirus status from the catalog of TCR beta chain sequences, a statistical classification framework was built. In a later analysis, TCR nucleotide sequences were compared against IMGT/GENE-DB human TR gene sequences so that V and J genes could be assigned. The TCRdist pipeline was used in a later analysis to assign CDR3 sequences and most-parsimonious VDJ recombination scenarios. A later analysis defined each TCR beta chain by its CDR3 amino acid sequence plus V-gene family, and excluded reads lacking a unique V-gene family. To address suspected cross-contamination and a sequencing artifact, a later analysis removed a few hundred highly shared, low-generation-probability nucleotide sequences. In a later analysis, a clonal expansion index for each public chain was calculated from normalized within-repertoire ranks of inferred template counts. A later analysis computed generation probabilities with a VDJ recombination model fitted to out-of-frame rearrangements, and checked the results against IGoR. A later analysis scored TCR-TCR, TCR-HLA and TCR-CMV co-occurrence with hypergeometric tests, applying a repertoire-size bias correction to TCR pairs. A later analysis estimated false discovery rates by permuting HLA or CMV assignments 20 times. In a later analysis, co-occurring TCRs were grouped using DBSCAN, with TCRdist sequence similarity added in when clustering inside HLA-allele-positive subsets. Co-occurrence clustering excluded repertoires with fewer than 30,000 or more than 120,000 public chains, plus five with anomalous nucleotide sharing. This immuneACCESS table, as held by TCRdb, lists in-frame sequences with V and J called but not all clones. Of the missing ones, under half trace to an unresolved V gene in checked studies; the others have no known cause. Clone size and V and J calls were adopted from that table, with D and trimming inferred from the DNA. The sample includes around 150,000 clones, with roughly 70% observed a single time. The top ten constitute 3% to 4% of the sample.

V is pruned by 4 bases and J by 8 bases, leaving 6 bases of the junction without a gene match. CDR1 SGDLS and CDR2 YYNGEE are derived from the germline V gene. The CDR3 sequence holds 15 residues, the cysteine and phenylalanine included. Of the read, only the CDR3 DNA is kept; its 45 bases are in frame from base 1. The cohort was made up of approximately 700 healthy bone marrow donors. Cohort members were all nominally healthy when sampled, although unrecorded immune exposures were likely present. The donor was CMV seronegative and was included in the group of 352 seronegative cohort members. Every donor gave a peripheral blood sample, and the peripheral blood mononuclear cells from that sample were used for TCR beta sequencing. The Qiagen DNeasy Blood Extraction Kit was used to extract genomic DNA from the blood cell samples.

The sample taken for sequencing was PBMCs. This receptor was taken from a male donor in good health and CMV-seronegative. In this chain, TRBV9 is recombined with TRBJ1-6; 10 junctional bases match TRBD1. The sequenced DNA is TGTGCCAGCAGCACTCCGGGACAGGGGTATTCACCCCTCCACTTT. This translates into CASSTPGQGYSPLHF. Beyond the CDR3, the reference TRBV9 and TRBJ1-6 genes provide the residues; the full variable domain reads: DSGVTQTPKHLITATGQRVTLRCSPRSGDLSVYWYQQSLDQGLQFLIQYYNGEERAKGNILERFSAQQFPDLHSELNLSSLELGDSALYFCASSTPGQGYSPLHFGNGTRLTVT.